This T cell receptor beta chain was observed in a study of CXCR3-negative and CXCR3-positive naive CD8 T cells. Through 5' RACE with UMI labels, the TRB cDNA libraries were prepared. TCRdb processed the 5' RACE reads again and assigns one entry to each CDR3 protein, with no DNA. The repertoire table contains tens of thousands of distinct CDR3 sequences. This CDR3 contains 16 residues. Per the germline V gene, CDR1 is SGHRS and CDR2 is YFSETQ. As for this clonotype: What it binds is not known.

Study-level points and caveats: Memory CD8+ T cell repertoires were far less diverse than both naive subsets. Against CXCR3-negative naive cells, CXCR3-positive naive cells showed more hydrophobic TRB CDR3s. Naive CXCR3-negative and CXCR3-positive cells had similar TRBV-TRBJ usage; memory differed.

Cells classed as naive CD8+ T cells were CD45RO-CCR7+CD27+CD95-. This TCR derives from a human donor in good health. Some clones in this sample may be carry-over from other donors' samples. The J gene is TRBJ2-7, the V gene TRBV5-1; lacking DNA, the TRBD1 call made by TCRdb goes unchecked. The source material was naive CXCR3+ CD8+ T cells from blood. Subset indicated: CD45RO-CCR7+CD27+CD95- naive CD8+ T cells expressing CXCR3 (TNR3+). Here the CDR3 reads CASSLAATGGFLEQYF.